Listed below are T cell receptor beta chains from one sample, sequenced in a study of Ad26.COV2.S vaccination and SARS-CoV-2 variants. Assay: immunoSEQ multiplex PCR; the TCRdb copy retains only in-frame clones and omits some. The repertoire includes hundreds of thousands of clones, around 87% of them detected once, and about 3.6% sits in the top ten. The input for sequencing was peripheral blood, taken in a trial of Ad26.COV2.S vaccine versus placebo. These receptors came from a person aged 18-60 years who received the Ad26.COV2.S COVID-19 vaccine or a placebo. Each CDR3 is given with its conserved first and last residue. The order of the fields is clone size, D gene, V gene, J gene, CDR3 protein, CDR3 DNA. D genes are given only for firm matches. Expanded clones are given a class, and other clones once, few, many or no size at all.

-	-	TRBV5-1	TRBJ2-1	CASASGQPYNEQFF	TGCGCCAGCGCATCTGGCCAGCCTTACAATGAGCAGTTCTTC
-	-	TRBV23-1	TRBJ1-1	CASSQSYRVVGHYTEAFF	TGCGCCAGCAGTCAATCCTATAGGGTTGTCGGACACTACACTGAAGCTTTCTTT
-	TRBD1	TRBV19	TRBJ2-7	CASSIDLPGQGPYEQYF	TGTGCCAGTAGTATAGATCTCCCGGGACAGGGGCCCTACGAGCAGTACTTC
-	TRBD1	TRBV28	TRBJ1-2	CASRTPGGQGTNYGYTF	TGTGCCAGCCGTACCCCAGGGGGCCAAGGGACTAACTATGGCTACACCTTC
-	TRBD1	TRBV2	TRBJ2-1	CASSPGTGGGNEQFF	TGTGCCAGCAGTCCCGGGACAGGGGGCGGGAATGAGCAGTTCTTC
-	-	TRBV6-5	TRBJ1-2	CASSYNGVAYGYTF	TGTGCCAGCAGTTACAATGGGGTTGCCTATGGCTACACCTTC
-	-	TRBV30	TRBJ1-1	CAWSPGGATEAFF	TGTGCCTGGAGTCCCGGCGGGGCGACTGAAGCTTTCTTT
-	-	TRBV7-7	TRBJ2-7	CASSLLDGANYEQYF	TGTGCCAGCAGCCTATTGGACGGGGCGAACTACGAGCAGTACTTC
-	TRBD2	TRBV7-9	TRBJ2-7	CASRGPSGAYEQYF	TGTGCCAGCAGGGGCCCTAGCGGGGCGTACGAGCAGTACTTC
-	-	TRBV12-5	TRBJ1-1	CASGLAQGFAEAFF	TGTGCTAGTGGTTTGGCTCAGGGTTTTGCTGAAGCTTTCTTT
-	-	TRBV9	TRBJ2-5	CASSVEDRGGETQYF	TGTGCCAGCAGCGTAGAAGACAGAGGTGGGGAGACCCAGTACTTC
-	-	TRBV7-2	TRBJ1-2	CASSPPRRVPNYGYTF	TGTGCCAGCAGCCCCCCCCGCAGGGTCCCTAACTATGGCTACACCTTC
-	-	TRBV3-1/TRBV3-2	TRBJ2-3	CASSPFTGISTDTQYF	TGTGCCAGCAGCCCCTTCACGGGGATAAGCACAGATACGCAGTATTTT
once	TRBD1	TRBV5-5	TRBJ1-6	CASSLRGQGINSPLHF	TGTGCCAGCAGCTTAAGAGGACAGGGGATCAATTCACCCCTCCACTTT
-	-	TRBV19	TRBJ1-5	CASSMEGRDQPQHF	TGTGCCAGTAGTATGGAGGGCAGGGACCAGCCCCAGCATTTT
-	-	TRBV2	TRBJ2-5	CASGGQSETQYF	TGTGCCAGCGGCGGGCAGTCAGAGACCCAGTACTTC
-	TRBD2	TRBV14	TRBJ2-1	CASSTLGSGGFYRSYNEQFF	TGTGCCAGCAGCACCCTGGGGAGCGGGGGTTTCTATCGGTCCTACAATGAGCAGTTCTTC
-	TRBD2	TRBV5-8	TRBJ2-3	CASGSAGGLGDTQYF	TGTGCCTCCGGGTCAGCGGGAGGGTTAGGAGATACGCAGTATTTT
-	-	TRBV6-1	TRBJ1-5	CASSDAQPQHF	TGTGCCAGCAGTGATGCGCAGCCCCAGCATTTT
-	TRBD1	TRBV5-1	TRBJ2-5	CASSLGDRGVGQETQYF	TGCGCCAGCAGCTTGGGAGACAGGGGAGTTGGGCAAGAGACCCAGTACTTC
-	-	TRBV13	TRBJ1-2	CASSRGDYGYTF	TGTGCCAGCAGCCGGGGCGACTATGGCTACACCTTC
-	TRBD2	TRBV30	TRBJ2-7	CAWSGGRAYEQYF	TGTGCCTGGAGCGGCGGGAGGGCTTACGAGCAGTACTTC
-	-	TRBV5-8	TRBJ1-2	CASSLSRRVWGPTGYTF	TGTGCCAGCAGCTTGTCCCGTAGGGTTTGGGGGCCAACGGGCTACACCTTC
-	-	TRBV18	TRBJ2-3	CASSYLSTDTQYF	TGTGCCAGCTCATACTTGAGCACAGATACGCAGTATTTT
-	-	TRBV18	TRBJ1-6	CASSRDENSPLHF	TGTGCCAGCTCACGAGACGAGAATTCACCCCTCCACTTT
once	TRBD1	TRBV12-3/TRBV12-4	TRBJ1-1	CASIWTGGTEAFF	TGTGCCAGCATCTGGACAGGGGGTACTGAAGCTTTCTTT
-	-	TRBV25-1	TRBJ1-2	CATKGFIYGYTF	TGTGCCACCAAGGGGTTCATCTATGGCTACACCTTC
-	-	TRBV6-6	TRBJ2-7	CASSYPGAEQYF	TGTGCCAGCAGTTACCCGGGAGCCGAGCAGTACTTC
-	-	TRBV5-1	TRBJ2-7	CASSLNAYEQYF	TGCGCCAGCAGCTTGAATGCCTACGAGCAGTACTTC
-	TRBD1	TRBV27	TRBJ2-7	CASSLLTGGQYEQYF	TGTGCCAGCAGTTTACTCACAGGGGGGCAGTACGAGCAGTACTTC
-	-	TRBV30	TRBJ2-1	CAWSHGLSYNEQFF	TGTGCCTGGAGTCATGGGCTCTCCTACAATGAGCAGTTCTTC
-	-	TRBV27	TRBJ2-7	CASSLGGRHPSSYEQYF	TGTGCCAGCAGTTTAGGAGGACGTCACCCAAGCTCCTACGAGCAGTACTTC
-	-	TRBV6-4	TRBJ1-6	CASSVRTAGPLHF	TGTGCCAGCAGTGTTCGGACAGCGGGTCCCCTCCACTTT
once	TRBD1	TRBV7-9	TRBJ1-2	CASSLARTGISGYTF	TGTGCCAGCAGCTTAGCGAGGACAGGGATTAGTGGCTACACCTTC
-	TRBD1	TRBV5-1	TRBJ2-7	CASSPSRDSYEQYF	TGCGCCAGCAGCCCTTCCCGGGACAGTTACGAGCAGTACTTC
-	-	TRBV11-2	TRBJ2-7	CASSPFGGTLPGLEQYF	TGTGCCAGCAGCCCCTTCGGGGGGACACTCCCCGGGCTCGAGCAGTACTTC
-	-	TRBV7-2	TRBJ1-6	CASSGSVNSPLHF	TGTGCCAGCAGCGGATCAGTGAATTCACCCCTCCACTTT
once	TRBD1	TRBV18	TRBJ1-6	CASSPDRVPSPLHF	TGTGCCAGCTCTCCGGACAGGGTCCCTTCACCCCTCCACTTT
-	-	TRBV27	TRBJ1-4	CASSEGRIREKLFF	TGTGCCAGCAGTGAAGGGCGGATCCGAGAAAAACTGTTTTTT
-	TRBD2	TRBV27	TRBJ2-7	CASSLSRGLAGHEQYF	TGTGCCAGCAGTTTATCGAGGGGACTAGCGGGCCACGAGCAGTACTTC
-	-	TRBV28	TRBJ1-4	CASQTNEKLFF	TGTGCCAGCCAAACTAATGAAAAACTGTTTTTT
-	-	TRBV28	TRBJ1-1	CASSAGSYTEAFF	TGTGCCAGCTCCGCGGGATCGTACACTGAAGCTTTCTTT
-	-	TRBV19	TRBJ1-4	CASSMIVRAEKLFF	TGTGCCAGTAGTATGATTGTCAGGGCTGAAAAACTGTTTTTT
-	-	TRBV7-8	TRBJ2-7	CASSLAPDGVSSYEQYF	TGTGCCAGCAGCTTAGCCCCCGACGGCGTGAGCTCCTACGAGCAGTACTTC
once	-	TRBV7-9	TRBJ2-7	CASSRTYEQYF	TGTGCCAGCAGCCGTACCTACGAGCAGTACTTC
-	-	TRBV5-1	TRBJ2-7	CASSKDRSYEQYF	TGCGCCAGCAGCAAGGACCGATCCTACGAGCAGTACTTC
-	TRBD2	TRBV5-5	TRBJ2-1	CASSFGGRAHNEQFF	TGTGCCAGCAGCTTCGGAGGGAGGGCCCACAATGAGCAGTTCTTC
-	-	TRBV6-5	TRBJ1-1	CAPNRGGVNTEAFF	TGTGCCCCCAACCGGGGGGGGGTGAACACTGAAGCTTTCTTT
-	-	TRBV15	TRBJ1-3	CATSREASPGNTIYF	TGTGCCACCAGCAGAGAGGCATCGCCCGGAAACACCATATATTTT
-	-	TRBV21-1	TRBJ1-2	CASSKWGDYNYGYTF	TGTGCCAGCAGCAAATGGGGCGATTATAACTATGGCTACACCTTC
few	-	TRBV4-2	TRBJ2-7	CASSQPGLPQYF	TGTGCCAGCAGCCAACCGGGACTGCCGCAGTACTTC
once	TRBD2	TRBV4-1	TRBJ2-1	CASSQSGLAGVNEQFF	TGCGCCAGCAGCCAATCCGGACTAGCGGGAGTAAATGAGCAGTTCTTC
-	-	TRBV7-9	TRBJ1-3	CASSLVPSSGNTIYF	TGTGCCAGCAGCTTAGTGCCGAGCTCTGGAAACACCATATATTTT
-	-	TRBV27	TRBJ2-2	CASSFLDRPPGELFF	TGTGCCAGCAGTTTCCTCGACAGGCCCCCCGGGGAGCTGTTTTTT
-	TRBD2	TRBV18	TRBJ2-7	CASSPERGGSYEQYF	TGTGCCAGCTCACCAGAGCGGGGGGGCTCCTACGAGCAGTACTTC
-	-	TRBV19	TRBJ1-1	CASSISPGEATEAFF	TGTGCCAGTAGTATCTCGCCAGGGGAGGCCACTGAAGCTTTCTTT
-	-	TRBV27	TRBJ1-2	CASSPGGRGYGYTF	TGTGCCAGCAGCCCCGGTGGCAGGGGCTATGGCTACACCTTC